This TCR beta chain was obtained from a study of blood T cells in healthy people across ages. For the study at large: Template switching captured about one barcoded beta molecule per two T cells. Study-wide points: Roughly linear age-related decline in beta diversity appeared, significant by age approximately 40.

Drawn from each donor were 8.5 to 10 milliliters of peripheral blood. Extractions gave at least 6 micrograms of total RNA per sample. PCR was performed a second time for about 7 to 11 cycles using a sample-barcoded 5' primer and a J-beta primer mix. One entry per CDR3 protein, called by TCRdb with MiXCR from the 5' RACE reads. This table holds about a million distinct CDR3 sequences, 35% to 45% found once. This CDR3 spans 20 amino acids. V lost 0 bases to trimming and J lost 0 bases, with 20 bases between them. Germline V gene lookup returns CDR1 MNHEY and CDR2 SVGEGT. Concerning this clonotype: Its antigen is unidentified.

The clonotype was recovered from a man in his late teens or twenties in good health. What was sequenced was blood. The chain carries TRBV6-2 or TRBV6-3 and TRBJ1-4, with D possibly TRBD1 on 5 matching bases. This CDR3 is CASSYSAGTENRATNEKLFF. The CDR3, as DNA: TGTGCCAGCAGTTACTCAGCCGGGACCGAGAACCGAGCAACTAATGAAAAACTGTTTTTT.